These T cell receptor beta chains were read from a single sample in a study of human T cells and chemical hapten exposure. TCRdb reprocessed the RACE reads with MiXCR, giving one entry per CDR3 protein. The sample lists 84,000 or so distinct CDR3 sequences; 8.5% were seen once. Sequenced here: whole blood, sampled in connection with sensitization to the hapten diphenylcyclopropenone (DPC). The receptor source for this set is a man in his forties with alopecia areata. Some clones in this sample may be carry-over from other donors' samples. CDR3s include the opening cysteine and the closing phenylalanine or tryptophan. A D gene is named only where the DNA matches it firmly. Clone size, where shown, is once, few, many, or a class for clones that have expanded.

d_call	clone_size	j_call	v_call	cdr3_aa	cdr3_nt
TRBD1	few	TRBJ2-5	TRBV24-1	CATSAWDSPLGETQYF	TGTGCCACCAGTGCCTGGGACAGCCCGCTGGGAGAGACCCAGTACTTC
TRBD1	NA	TRBJ2-3	TRBV5-1	CASTLATGGVADTQYF	TGCGCCAGCACCCTGGCGACAGGGGGCGTTGCAGATACGCAGTATTTT
TRBD1	medium-sized	TRBJ2-3	TRBV4-3	CASSSRDREDTQYF	TGCGCCAGCAGCAGCCGGGACAGGGAGGATACGCAGTATTTT
TRBD1	NA	TRBJ1-5	TRBV6-2/TRBV6-3	CASSYGTVNQPQHF	TGTGCCAGCAGTTACGGGACAGTCAATCAGCCCCAGCATTTT
NA	few	TRBJ2-3	TRBV6-2/TRBV6-3	CASSPLDVRSTDTQYF	TGTGCCAGCAGCCCCCTGGACGTAAGGTCCACAGATACGCAGTATTTT
NA	NA	TRBJ2-3	TRBV4-2	CASSQDGRGGSTDTQYF	TGTGCCAGCAGCCAAGATGGGCGCGGCGGGTCCACAGATACGCAGTATTTT
TRBD1	many	TRBJ2-4	TRBV29-1	CSAEGQGTNIQYF	TGCAGCGCTGAGGGACAGGGGACAAACATTCAGTACTTC
TRBD1	many	TRBJ2-2	TRBV29-1	CSVAITTGDGELFF	TGCAGCGTAGCCATTACCACAGGGGACGGGGAGCTGTTTTTT
NA	few	TRBJ1-1	TRBV9	CASSVRPNTEAFF	TGTGCCAGCAGCGTCCGGCCGAACACTGAAGCTTTCTTT
NA	NA	TRBJ2-7	TRBV16	CASSQLSAYEQYF	TGTGCCAGCAGCCAATTGAGCGCCTACGAGCAGTACTTC
NA	many	TRBJ1-3	TRBV6-5	CASGTTSGSGNTIYF	TGTGCCAGCGGAACTACAAGCGGATCTGGAAACACCATATATTTT
NA	many	TRBJ2-5	TRBV20-1	CSATGTVYQETQYF	TGCAGTGCGACCGGGACCGTGTACCAAGAGACCCAGTACTTC
TRBD1	many	TRBJ2-1	TRBV6-2/TRBV6-3	CASNPQGVSYNEQFF	TGTGCCAGCAACCCCCAGGGGGTTTCCTACAATGAGCAGTTCTTC
NA	few	TRBJ2-3	TRBV6-6	CASSYSLPGPKTDTQYF	TGTGCCAGCAGTTACTCCTTACCGGGACCTAAAACAGATACGCAGTATTTT
TRBD2	NA	TRBJ2-7	TRBV28	CASSSSGELYEQYF	TGTGCCAGCAGTTCTAGCGGGGAACTCTACGAGCAGTACTTC
TRBD2	many	TRBJ2-4	TRBV6-2/TRBV6-3	CASRHGTSGTGNIQYF	TGTGCCAGCAGGCATGGGACTAGCGGGACCGGAAACATTCAGTACTTC
NA	few	TRBJ2-2	TRBV6-6	CASSYSRASDNTGELFF	TGTGCCAGCAGTTACTCGCGTGCCAGCGACAACACCGGGGAGCTGTTTTTT
TRBD2	many	TRBJ2-3	TRBV28	CASSPPGSGVTDTQYF	TGTGCCAGCAGTCCCCCGGGGAGCGGGGTCACAGATACGCAGTATTTT
TRBD2	few	TRBJ2-1	TRBV28	CASSFASGNRYNEQFF	TGTGCCAGCAGTTTCGCCAGCGGGAATAGGTACAATGAGCAGTTCTTC
NA	NA	TRBJ1-1	TRBV24-1	CATSDGPPGPTEAFF	TGTGCCACCAGTGATGGGCCGCCAGGGCCCACTGAAGCTTTCTTT
NA	NA	TRBJ1-1	TRBV4-1	CASSLGEGRTEAFF	TGCGCCAGCAGCCTGGGGGAGGGTAGGACTGAAGCTTTCTTT